The entry below gives a single TCR beta chain sequence along with its context. Its antigen is not known. Clones were sequenced by immunoSEQ multiplex PCR, and TCRdb holds only the in-frame ones, with some missing. The sample consists of 50,000 to 65,000 clones, 80% to 95% of them appearing once. The J segment lost 4 bases and the V segment lost 5 bases, leaving 8 bases of the junction unmatched. This CDR3 spans 15 amino acids. Germline loops: CDR1 LNHDA, CDR2 SQIVND (reference sequence). This record belongs to a study of OX40 agonist ivuxolimab in advanced cancers. Study summary: Patients were dosed intravenously with ivuxolimab at 0.01 to 10 mg/kg every 2 weeks. It was permissible to have had prior anti-PD-1, anti-PD-L1 or anti-CTLA-4 therapy, and approximately 40% had some. The group had a mean age of around 60 years, ranged from 23 to 79, and was around 86% male. Whole-study results and caveats: Partial responders treated at 0.1-3.0 mg/kg exhibited clonal expansion among the lowest measured.

This receptor was identified in an adult with an advanced solid tumor such as melanoma, head and neck, liver or kidney cancer. The input for sequencing was CD4+ or CD8+ T cells sorted from blood, taken in a trial of the OX40 agonist ivuxolimab. The chain recombines TRBV19 with TRBJ2-7; 10 bases map to TRBD1. As DNA, the CDR3 is TGTGCCAGTAGTCCCGGGACAGGGGAAGGGTACGAGCAGTACTTC. Protein: CASSPGTGEGYEQYF.